This is a list of T cell receptor beta chains from one sample in a study of cytomegalovirus exposure and HLA in healthy donors. Clones were read by immunoSEQ multiplex PCR, and TCRdb kept only the in-frame ones, dropping some. This sample yields around 160,000 clones, of which around 84% are seen a single time; about 3% belongs to the top ten. Source material: PBMCs. These receptors all come from a man aged 35 to 55 in good health and CMV-seropositive. CDR3s include the opening cysteine and the closing phenylalanine or tryptophan. A D gene is named only where the DNA matches it firmly. Part of the rows lack a size; the others show once, few, many or a class for expanded clones.

.	.	TRBJ2-5	16	TRBV5-1	CASSLDPPDKQETQYF
TRBD1	.	TRBJ1-1	16	TRBV6-5	CASSYYGTGGFTEAFF
.	.	TRBJ2-3	15	TRBV2	CASSRTETSTDTQYF
TRBD2	.	TRBJ2-1	16	TRBV6-5	CASSYEAGGAYNEQFF
TRBD2	.	TRBJ2-7	14	TRBV5-1	CASSTRLAGGEQYF
TRBD2	.	TRBJ2-1	18	TRBV11-3	CASSPGSGTSGRVGEQFF
TRBD1	many	TRBJ2-7	14	TRBV2	CASSTGGTNYEQYF
TRBD2	.	TRBJ2-1	16	TRBV10-3	CAISDPGTSGRVEQFF
.	.	TRBJ2-3	15	TRBV19	CASRGQSLRGDTQYF
.	.	TRBJ2-5	13	TRBV6-5	CASSYSRGETQYF
.	.	TRBJ2-1	11	TRBV29-1	CSVEGARTQFF
.	.	TRBJ2-7	16	TRBV27	CASSWGGAGTRYEQYF
TRBD2	.	TRBJ2-7	16	TRBV7-8	CASSLGAGTSSYEQYF
.	.	TRBJ1-4	15	TRBV7-7	CASSLTSGANEKLFF
.	.	TRBJ2-7	11	TRBV20-1	CSARNFYEQYF
TRBD1	once	TRBJ1-2	14	TRBV19	CASTHRDRVYGYTF